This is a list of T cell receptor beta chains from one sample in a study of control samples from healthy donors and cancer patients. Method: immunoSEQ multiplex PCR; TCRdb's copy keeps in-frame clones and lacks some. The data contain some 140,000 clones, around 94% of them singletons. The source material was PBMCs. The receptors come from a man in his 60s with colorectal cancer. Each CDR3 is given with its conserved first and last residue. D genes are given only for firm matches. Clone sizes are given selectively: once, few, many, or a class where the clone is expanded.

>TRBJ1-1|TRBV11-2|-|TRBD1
TGTGCCAGCAGAACCGGGACAGGGGTCTACACTGAAGCTTTCTTT
CASRTGTGVYTEAFF
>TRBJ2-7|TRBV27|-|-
TGTGCCAGCAGTTTTCGCCTTAACAGCGAGCAGTACTTC
CASSFRLNSEQYF
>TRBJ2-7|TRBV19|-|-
TGTGCCAGTAAAAGGGGTTACAACGAGCAGTACTTC
CASKRGYNEQYF
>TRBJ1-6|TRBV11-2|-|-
TGTGCCAGCAGCCCACCGGGGGGGAATTCACCCCTCCACTTT
CASSPPGGNSPLHF
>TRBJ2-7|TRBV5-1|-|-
TGCGCCAGCAGCTCATCTCAGGGGTACGAGCAGTACTTC
CASSSSQGYEQYF
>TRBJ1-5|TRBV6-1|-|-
TGTGCCAGCAGTGAGATTTGGGCAGGGACTAATCAGCCCCAGCATTTT
CASSEIWAGTNQPQHF
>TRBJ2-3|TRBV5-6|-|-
TGTGCCAGCAGCTTGGTGGGGGGGGCCCAAGGTACGCAGTATTTT
CASSLVGGAQGTQYF
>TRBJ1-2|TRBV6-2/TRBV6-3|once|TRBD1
TGTGCCAGCAGTCCCACCGGGACAGGGGTCGGCTACACCTTC
CASSPTGTGVGYTF
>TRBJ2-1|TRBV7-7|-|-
TGTGCCAGCAGCTTAGCGGGGGAATTAGGCAATGAGCAGTTCTTC
CASSLAGELGNEQFF
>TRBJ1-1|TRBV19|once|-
TGTGCCAGTAGTACCTCCTTAGGGGGAGTCAACACTGAAGCTTTCTTT
CASSTSLGGVNTEAFF
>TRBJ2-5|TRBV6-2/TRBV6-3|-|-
TGTGCCAGCAGTTACAGAGAAACACAAGAGACCCAGTACTTC
CASSYRETQETQYF
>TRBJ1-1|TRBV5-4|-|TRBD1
TGTGCCAGCAGCTTGGGGGGACAGGGTACCGCTGAAGCTTTCTTT
CASSLGGQGTAEAFF
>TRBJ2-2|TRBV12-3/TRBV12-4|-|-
TGTGCCAGCCGGTACACCGGGGAGCTGTTTTTT
CASRYTGELFF
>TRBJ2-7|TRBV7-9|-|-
TGTGCCAGCAGCGGCCACCCGTCCCCGAACGAGCAGTACTTC
CASSGHPSPNEQYF
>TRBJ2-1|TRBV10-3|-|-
TGTGCCATCAGCCCCGGAGGGCCCCAGTCCCAGTTCTTC
CAISPGGPQSQFF
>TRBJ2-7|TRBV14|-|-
TGTGCCAGCAGCCTGCCCGGGGGCCTCCTGCAGTACTTC
CASSLPGGLLQYF
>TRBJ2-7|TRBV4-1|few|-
TGCGCCAGCAGCCAAAATTACGAGCAGTACTTC
CASSQNYEQYF
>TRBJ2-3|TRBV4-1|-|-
TGCGCCAGCAGCATCCGGGGTCTCGATACGCAGTATTTT
CASSIRGLDTQYF
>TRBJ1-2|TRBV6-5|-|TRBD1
TGTGCCAGCAGGAAGACAGGGGATCGGGGCTACACCTTC
CASRKTGDRGYTF
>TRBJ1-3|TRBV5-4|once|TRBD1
TGTGCCAGCAGCTTGGGACAGGGGGCCGGAAACACCATATATTTT
CASSLGQGAGNTIYF
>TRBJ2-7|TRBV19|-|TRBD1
TGTGCCAGTAGTAGGACAGGGGGCTCCTACGAGCAGTACTTC
CASSRTGGSYEQYF
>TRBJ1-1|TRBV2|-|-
TGTGCCAGCGGTACAGGGATGAACACTGAAGCTTTCTTT
CASGTGMNTEAFF
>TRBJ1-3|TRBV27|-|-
TGTGCCAGCACTTCATCGGGCCGAGCCTCTGGAAACACCATATATTTT
CASTSSGRASGNTIYF
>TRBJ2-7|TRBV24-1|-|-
TGTGCCACCAGTGATTCCGGGTGGGAGCAGTACTTC
CATSDSGWEQYF
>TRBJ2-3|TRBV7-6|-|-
TGTGCCAGCAGCTTAGCGGGGGCGGACTCTAGCACAGATACGCAGTATTTT
CASSLAGADSSTDTQYF
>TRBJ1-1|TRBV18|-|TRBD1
TGTGCCAGCTCGCGTGGACAGGGAGGGTCTCGCACTGAAGCTTTCTTT
CASSRGQGGSRTEAFF
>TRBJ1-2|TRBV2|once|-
TGTGCCAGCTACCGGGTGAACTATGGCTACACCTTC
CASYRVNYGYTF
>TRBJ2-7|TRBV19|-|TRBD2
TGTGCCAGTAGTTCCTCCGGGGGGGCCTACGAGCAGTACTTC
CASSSSGGAYEQYF
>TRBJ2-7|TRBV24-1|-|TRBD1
TGTGCCACCAGTGCCAGGACAGGTTCCGACGAGCAGTACTTC
CATSARTGSDEQYF
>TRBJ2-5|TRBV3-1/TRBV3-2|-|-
TGTGCCAGCAGCCAAATAGAAGAGACCCAGTACTTC
CASSQIEETQYF
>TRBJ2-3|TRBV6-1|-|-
TGTGCCAGCAGTGAACTTGGGGACACAGATACGCAGTATTTT
CASSELGDTDTQYF
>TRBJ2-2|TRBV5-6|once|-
TGTGCCAGCAGCTTGGCCCAGGTGGTCGCCGGGGAGCTGTTTTTT
CASSLAQVVAGELFF
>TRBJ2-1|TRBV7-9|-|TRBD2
TGTGCCAGCAGCTTGGGACTAGCAGTCAATGAGCAGTTCTTC
CASSLGLAVNEQFF
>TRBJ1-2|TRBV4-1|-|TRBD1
TGCGCCAGCAGAAGCGTTAGGCAGGGGGTGATGGACTATGGCTACACCTTC
CASRSVRQGVMDYGYTF
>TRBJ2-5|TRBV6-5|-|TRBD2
TGTGCCAGCATTGGACTAGATAATTACAGGGAGACCCAGTACTTC
CASIGLDNYRETQYF
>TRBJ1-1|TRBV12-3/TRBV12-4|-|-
TGTGCCAGCAGTTTAGGTACGAACACTGAAGCTTTCTTT
CASSLGTNTEAFF
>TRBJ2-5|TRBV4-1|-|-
TGCGCCAGCAGCCAACCCGAACTAGATCTAGAGACCCAGTACTTC
CASSQPELDLETQYF
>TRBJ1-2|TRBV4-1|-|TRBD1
TGCGCCAGCAGGGGGGGCACAGGGGACTACTATGGCTACACCTTC
CASRGGTGDYYGYTF
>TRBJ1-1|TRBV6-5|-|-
TGTGCCAGCAGTTACGATATGAACACTGAAGCTTTCTTT
CASSYDMNTEAFF
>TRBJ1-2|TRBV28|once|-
TGTGCCAGCAGTGAAGAAGCTAACTATGGCTACACCTTC
CASSEEANYGYTF
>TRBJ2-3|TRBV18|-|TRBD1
TGTGCCAGCTCACCCGGGACAGGTTCCCCCACAGATACGCAGTATTTT
CASSPGTGSPTDTQYF
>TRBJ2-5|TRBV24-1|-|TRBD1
TGTGCCACCAGTGATTCCGGACAGGGGGCGGGAGAGACCCAGTACTTC
CATSDSGQGAGETQYF
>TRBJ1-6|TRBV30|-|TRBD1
TGTGCCGCTCAGGGGGGTCCTAATTCACCCCTCCACTTT
CAAQGGPNSPLHF
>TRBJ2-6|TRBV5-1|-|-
TGCGCCAGCAGCTTACAGCGCTCTGGGGCCAACGTCCTGACTTTC
CASSLQRSGANVLTF
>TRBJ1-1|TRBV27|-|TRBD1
TGTGCCAGCAGTTTATTACGTACAGGGGGGAACACTGAAGCTTTCTTT
CASSLLRTGGNTEAFF
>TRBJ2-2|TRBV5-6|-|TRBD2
TGTGCCAGCAGGCTCGGGGGGGCGAACACCGGGGAGCTGTTTTTT
CASRLGGANTGELFF
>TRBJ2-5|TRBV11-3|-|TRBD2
TGTGCCAGCAGCCTGAGCGGGGGGGCTGAGACCCAGTACTTC
CASSLSGGAETQYF
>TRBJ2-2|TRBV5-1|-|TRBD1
TGCGCCAGCAGCCGCCAGGGGGTGTCACCCACCGGGGAGCTGTTTTTT
CASSRQGVSPTGELFF
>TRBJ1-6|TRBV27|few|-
TGTGCCAGCAGTTTATCGGCGCAGGGACGGTATAATTCACCCCTCCACTTT
CASSLSAQGRYNSPLHF
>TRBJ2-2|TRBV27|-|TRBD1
TGTGCCAGCACCGAGGGACAGGGATGGACCGGGGAGCTGTTTTTT
CASTEGQGWTGELFF
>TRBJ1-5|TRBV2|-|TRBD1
TGTGCCAGCAGCTCCCTAGCCGGGACAGAAAATCAGCCCCAGCATTTT
CASSSLAGTENQPQHF
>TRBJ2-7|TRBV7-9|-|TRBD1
TGTGCCAGCAGCTACGGACAGGGGATAGGTTACGAGCAGTACTTC
CASSYGQGIGYEQYF
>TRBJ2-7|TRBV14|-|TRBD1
TGTGCCAGCAGCCTACAGGGGGCGGGTGAGCAGTACTTC
CASSLQGAGEQYF
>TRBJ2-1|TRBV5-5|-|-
TGTGCCAGCAGCTCCCCACGCTCCTACAATGAGCAGTTCTTC
CASSSPRSYNEQFF
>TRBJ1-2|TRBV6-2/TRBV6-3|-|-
TGTGCCAGCAGCCTCAGGGGAGAGCTGAAAGGCTACACCTTC
CASSLRGELKGYTF
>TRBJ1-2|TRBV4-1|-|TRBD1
TGCGCCAGCAGCCAGATCCGGGACAGCGGCGGCTACACCTTC
CASSQIRDSGGYTF
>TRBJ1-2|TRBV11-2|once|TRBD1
TGTGCCAGCAGCTCCAGTGAGCGATGGACAGGGAAGGGGTATGGCTACACCTTC
CASSSSERWTGKGYGYTF
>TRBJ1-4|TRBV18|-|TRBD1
TGTGCCAGCTCTCCCCCCGTGGGACAGGGTGAAAAACTGTTTTTT
CASSPPVGQGEKLFF
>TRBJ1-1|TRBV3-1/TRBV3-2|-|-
TGTGCCAGCATTACACTTGGGGGGAACACTGAAGCTTTCTTT
CASITLGGNTEAFF